This T cell receptor (beta chain) was identified in a study of T cells after yellow fever vaccination. This clonotype came up many times. TCRdb processed the 5' RACE reads anew with MiXCR; each CDR3 protein has one entry. The sample yields roughly 160,000 distinct CDR3 sequences, around 7.2% seen once. Per the germline V gene, CDR1 is SGHRS and CDR2 is YFSETQ. This CDR3 has 13 amino acids. The V end lost 0 bases, the J end lost 6 bases, and 7 bases lay between the germline ends. The sequencing used CD4+ T cells sorted from PBMCs, collected more than 4 days after the first yellow fever vaccination. V gene TRBV5-1 combines with J gene TRBJ2-1; possible D gene TRBD1, 6 bases. The receptor comes from a man aged 18-30 years who received the YFV17D yellow fever vaccine. The CDR3 DNA sequence: TGCGCCAGCAGCTTGGGACAGGTCAATGAGCAGTTCTTC. Amino acid sequence: CASSLGQVNEQFF.